These 13 T cell receptor beta chains were sequenced from one sample in a study of T cell responses to AZD1222 COVID-19 vaccine. The table came from immunoSEQ multiplex PCR; TCRdb's copy has only in-frame clones and leaves some out. Of some 150,000 clones listed, more than 85% are singletons. This material consisted of peripheral blood, taken on day 0 of AZD1222 vaccination. The receptors derive from an adult in good health.

This clone was recorded once. This sequence joins TRBV27 and TRBJ2-6; D is uncertain. Germline CDR1 reads MNHEY; CDR2 reads SMNVEV (reference sequence). The CDR3 covers 17 residues. V was shortened by 6 bases and J by 0 bases, with 15 bases between the two germline ends. This CDR3 reads CASSRFREGSGANVLTF. As DNA, the CDR3 is TGTGCCAGCAGCCGATTTCGCGAAGGCTCTGGGGCCAACGTCCTGACTTTC.

J is TRBJ2-3 and V is TRBV11-2, with no clear D. Germline CDR1 reads SGHAT; CDR2 reads FQNNGV. The CDR3 is 14 residues long. V gave up 5 bases and J gave up 4 bases, with 13 bases separating them. CDR3 amino acids: CASSPNWGSDTQYF. The CDR3 DNA follows: TGTGCCAGCAGCCCCAATTGGGGATCAGATACGCAGTATTTT.

The chain has TRBV7-9 and TRBJ1-4, with a tentative D call TRBD1 (6 bases). This CDR3 is built from 15 residues. Germline values: CDR1 SEHNR, CDR2 FQNEAQ (reference sequence). V was trimmed by 5 bases and J by 7 bases, leaving 17 bases between them. The chain's CDR3 is CASSRVEQGLEKLFF. The CDR3 DNA follows: TGTGCCAGCAGCCGCGTGGAACAGGGCCTTGAAAAACTGTTTTTT.

The chain uses TRBV13 and TRBJ1-2, with 9 bases aligning to TRBD1. V gave up 0 bases and J gave up 5 bases; unmatched junction bases: 16. Germline CDR1 reads PRHDT; CDR2 reads FYEKMQ (reference sequence). The CDR3 runs to 19 residues. For the CDR3, the DNA is TGTGCCAGCAGCTTAGGCCCTGGGACAGGGCTTACTCTCCAATATGGCTACACCTTC. Its translation: CASSLGPGTGLTLQYGYTF. The full variable domain, in which reference TRBV13 and TRBJ1-2 provide the parts outside the CDR3, is AAGVIQSPRHLIKEKRETATLKCYPIPRHDTVYWYQQGPGQDPQFLISFYEKMQSDKGSIPDRFSAQQFSDYHSELNMSSLELGDSALYFCASSLGPGTGLTLQYGYTFGSGTRLTVV.

The J gene is TRBJ1-5, the V gene TRBV12-5; no clear D. Trimming stripped 0 bases from V and 4 bases from J, with 1 base between. The CDR3 is 12 amino acids. CDR1 is LGHNT and CDR2 is FRNRAP in the germline V gene. Written as DNA, the CDR3 is TGTGCTAGTGGTTTGGTAAATCAGCCCCAGCATTTT. Its translation: CASGLVNQPQHF.

This chain links TRBV6-6 with TRBJ2-1; TRBD2 aligns across 9 bases. V gave up 4 bases and J gave up 7 bases; unmatched junction bases: 2. The CDR3 contains 13 residues. The germline CDR1 and CDR2 sequences are MNHNY and SVGAGI (reference sequence). The CDR3 DNA follows: TGTGCCAGCAGTTTTAGCGGGGGAAATGAGCAGTTCTTC. Translated, it gives CASSFSGGNEQFF.

The rearrangement joins TRBV5-6 to TRBJ2-3; D assignment may be TRBD1 or TRBD2 (5 bases each). Between the trimmed V and J ends, which lost 1 base and 8 bases, there was a span of 11 bases. Germline V lookup: CDR1 SGHDT, CDR2 YYEEEE. The CDR3 has 13 amino acids. DNA of the CDR3: TGTGCCAGCAGCTTGAGGGGTGAGGGTACGCAGTATTTT. It is translated as CASSLRGEGTQYF.

This chain joins TRBV6-6 and TRBJ2-1, with D possibly matching TRBD2 (6 bases). This CDR3 is 15 amino acids long. The ends were cut back, 4 bases at V and 3 bases at J, with 13 bases in the middle. Germline V gene sequence: CDR1 MNHNY, CDR2 SVGAGI (reference sequence). The CDR3: CASSFPQGLYNEQFF. In nucleotides, the CDR3 is TGTGCCAGCAGTTTTCCGCAGGGACTCTACAATGAGCAGTTCTTC.

This rearrangement joins TRBV24-1 to TRBJ2-1; D is perhaps TRBD1 (6 bases). Germline lookup yields CDR1 KGHDR and CDR2 SFDVKD. V lost 7 bases to trimming and J lost 8 bases, with 26 bases between them. CDR3 size: 17 residues. CDR3 nucleotides: TGTGCCACCAGCCAGGGGTTCGGGACCCTGGGCTGGGATGAGCAGTTCTTC. This encodes CATSQGFGTLGWDEQFF.

J is TRBJ2-4 and V is TRBV2, with 7 nucleotides matching TRBD2. Losses at the gene ends were 7 bases for V and 7 bases for J; bases not matched to a gene: 10. The CDR3 is made up of 14 amino acids. CDR1 and CDR2 (germline): SNHLY, FYNNEI. The CDR3 sequence is CASKAGPDRNIQYF. The CDR3 DNA is TGTGCCAGCAAAGCGGGGCCCGATAGGAACATTCAGTACTTC.

This clone was seen just once. The CDR3 DNA reads TGTGCCAGTAGTCCAGGGGGAGTATCCGAGCAGTACTTC. Residues: CASSPGGVSEQYF. V usage is TRBV19 and J usage is TRBJ2-7; 7 bases are shared with TRBD1. Germline CDR1 is LNHDA and CDR2 is SQIVND (reference sequence). This CDR3 spans 13 amino acids. V trimming: 5 bases; J trimming: 6 bases; junction bases outside the gene matches: 7.

This clone appeared a single time. The chain employs TRBV7-9 and TRBJ1-1; tentatively, D is TRBD1 (6 bases). The CDR3 is made up of 14 amino acids. V was shortened by 3 bases and J by 5 bases, with 13 bases between the two germline ends. Germline-derived CDR1 and CDR2 are SEHNR and FQNEAQ (reference sequence). The CDR3 DNA reads TGTGCCAGCAGCTTCGAGCCAGGGGATACTGAAGCTTTCTTT. It encodes CASSFEPGDTEAFF.

The chain couples TRBV6-5 to TRBJ1-2; no clear D. Germline loops: CDR1 MNHEY, CDR2 SVGAGI. V was cut by 6 bases and J by 0 bases, with 11 bases left in between. This CDR3 spans 14 amino acids. CDR3 loop: CASRRAAANYGYTF. The CDR3 region has the DNA TGTGCCAGCAGGCGGGCGGCAGCTAACTATGGCTACACCTTC.